One T cell receptor beta chain is described in this entry. The antigen is unknown. Pools of viral peptides were used by the ViraFEST assay to expand antigen-specific CD4+ T cells ahead of sequencing. Following an approximately eleven-day culture, CD4+ T cells were purified. Between March and December 2020, the person had a SARS-CoV-2 infection that PCR confirmed. On days 3 and 7, fresh IL-2 medium replaced half the medium. Clones were sequenced by immunoSEQ multiplex PCR, and TCRdb holds only the in-frame ones, with some missing. The sample shows 25,000 to 35,000 clones, just over 70% of them seen only once. The data were obtained in a study of vaccination effects on CD4 cells after COVID-19. Study details: The study sampled a couple of convalescent patients 16 days and one week before vaccination.

The CDR3 consists of 14 residues. V lost 6 bases, J lost 3 bases, and 15 bases lay in between. Looked up from germline, CDR1 is MNHEY and CDR2 is SVGAGI. Study findings and constraints: After vaccination, spike-reactive clones in convalescents were mostly new vaccine-induced clones. Whether induced by infection or by vaccine, clones showed marked clonal contraction late after vaccination.

The receptor's source is a human donor who had a prior SARS-CoV-2 infection. This chain links TRBV6-5 with TRBJ2-7; D may be TRBD1 (6 bases). Sequences were derived from CD4+ T cells from PBMCs cultured with a peptide pool, sampled before COVID-19 vaccination. CDR3 nucleotides: TGTGCCAGCAGCCCCACACAGGGAGTCTACGAGCAGTACTTC. It translates to CASSPTQGVYEQYF.